Shown below are 30 T cell receptor beta chains from a single sample sequenced in a study of CD4 T cells in relation to SARS-CoV-2 and coronaviruses. Before the COVID-19 pandemic, during about 2011-2019, CD4+ T cells were taken from unexposed donors. CD4+ T cells were isolated from the cells after 10 days of culture. These receptors' targets are unknown. Measured with immunoSEQ multiplex PCR; TCRdb has only the in-frame clones, and not every one. The sample holds some 16,000 clones; roughly 80% are singletons and the top ten take over 40%. Sequencing was performed on CD4+ T cells from PBMCs, cultured in vitro. These receptors were obtained from a human donor in good health.

This clone appeared once. As DNA, the CDR3 is TGTGCCAGCTCACCAACTAGCGCGTACGAGCAGTACTTC. Its protein product is CASSPTSAYEQYF. The V and J genes are TRBV18 and TRBJ2-7, with TRBD2 identical over 7 bases. The J segment lost 4 bases and the V segment lost 2 bases, leaving 2 bases of the junction unmatched. Germline values: CDR1 KGHSH, CDR2 LQKENI. CDR3 length equals 13 residues.

The chain couples TRBV19 to TRBJ2-1; no firm D call. This CDR3 region has 15 residues. V lost 3 bases, J lost 5 bases, and 14 bases lay in between. The V gene's germline CDR1 is LNHDA and CDR2 SQIVND (reference sequence). Written as DNA, the CDR3 is TGTGCCAGTAGTATCGGGTTAGATTGGAACAATGAGCAGTTCTTC. Its translation is CASSIGLDWNNEQFF.

The V call is TRBV19, the J call TRBJ2-2; no firm D call. The CDR3 loop spans 14 amino acids. V dropped 6 bases and J dropped 3 bases, with 11 bases sitting between them. Per the germline V gene, CDR1 is LNHDA and CDR2 is SQIVND (reference sequence). CDR3 in DNA: TGTGCCAGTAGAAGGATTCAGGACACCGGGGAGCTGTTTTTT. It encodes CASRRIQDTGELFF.

The chain has TRBV15 and TRBJ2-1; D may be TRBD1 (6 bases). Germline CDR1 LNHNV, CDR2 YYDKDF (reference sequence). CDR3 size: 14 residues. V was shortened by 5 bases and J by 9 bases, with 17 bases between the two germline ends. CDR3 DNA: TGTGCCACCAGCGTCGTGTCAGGGGCAGGTGAGCAGTTCTTC. Its protein is CATSVVSGAGEQFF.

V gene TRBV5-1 combines with J gene TRBJ2-1; D ambiguous. Trimming removed 0 bases at V and 4 bases at J, with 14 bases between. Germline assignment: CDR1 SGHRS and CDR2 YFSETQ. CDR3 size: 16 residues. The DNA for the CDR3 is TGCGCCAGCAGCTTGGCCCCCCTTGGGGATTACAATGAGCAGTTCTTC. It yields the protein CASSLAPLGDYNEQFF.

The gene calls are TRBV6-5 and TRBJ1-6; 10 bases agree with TRBD1. The CDR3 length is 15 residues. After removal of 4 bases from V and 6 bases from J, the junction contained 3 bases not matched to a gene. Germline CDR1 reads MNHEY; CDR2 reads SVGAGI. For the CDR3, the DNA is TGTGCCAGCAGTTCGGACAGGGGGATTAATTCACCCCTCCACTTT. Its translation is CASSSDRGINSPLHF.

This sequence joins TRBV6-5 and TRBJ1-1; no firm D call. CDR1 and CDR2 from the germline V gene are MNHEY and SVGAGI. There are 14 residues in the CDR3. The V and J ends lost 2 bases and 1 base respectively, with 8 bases between them. The CDR3 loop reads CASSYTAWNTEAFF. For the CDR3, the DNA is TGTGCCAGCAGTTACACTGCGTGGAACACTGAAGCTTTCTTT.

The chain is built from TRBV18 and TRBJ2-1; 11 bases are a match to TRBD2. This CDR3 is built from 17 residues. The germline V gene has CDR1 KGHSH and CDR2 LQKENI. J was trimmed by 7 bases and V by 0 bases; bases with no gene match: 8. CDR3 nucleotides: TGTGCCAGCTCACCACCCAACCTAGCGGGAGGAAGTAATGAGCAGTTCTTC. The encoded protein is CASSPPNLAGGSNEQFF.

This clone was seen only once. CDR3 sequence (DNA): TGTGCCAGCAGTGAAGCGCTTCGCCAGAATGAGCAGTACTTC. Translation: CASSEALRQNEQYF. The chain carries TRBV6-1 and TRBJ2-7; D gene uncertain. The V gene's germline CDR1 is MNHNS and CDR2 SASEGT. V was shortened by 0 bases and J by 7 bases, with 13 bases between the two germline ends. The CDR3 length is 14 residues.

The chain employs TRBV12-5 and TRBJ2-7; weak D call: TRBD2 (8 bases). CDR3 length equals 18 residues. The germline V gene has CDR1 LGHNT and CDR2 FRNRAP. Trimming took 2 bases from V and 6 from J, leaving 26 bases between them. The CDR3 DNA reads TGTGCTAGTGGTTTGACAGGGGTAGGGCGGGGAGCGGGAGTCGAGCAGTACTTC. Residues: CASGLTGVGRGAGVEQYF.

The chain uses TRBV15 and TRBJ2-3, with 14 nucleotides matching TRBD2. V shed 8 bases and J 3 bases; nucleotides not matched to a gene: 4. The CDR3 runs to 15 residues. Germline CDR1 LNHNV, CDR2 YYDKDF (reference sequence). This chain's CDR3 is CATGTSGRRTDTQYF. In DNA form, the CDR3 reads TGTGCCACCGGGACTAGCGGGAGACGGACAGATACGCAGTATTTT.

The chain couples TRBV27 to TRBJ1-1; 9 bases map to TRBD1. Trimming removed 2 bases from V and 3 bases from J; junction bases left unmatched: 10. Germline-derived CDR1 and CDR2 are MNHEY and SMNVEV (reference sequence). The CDR3 covers 17 residues. DNA of the CDR3: TGTGCCAGCAGTTTAGGGACAGGGTCTTATGGGGACACTGAAGCTTTCTTT. Its translation: CASSLGTGSYGDTEAFF.

The J gene is TRBJ1-5, the V gene TRBV11-2; perhaps TRBD1 as D (5 bases). The CDR3 loop spans 15 amino acids. V dropped 2 bases and J dropped 7 bases, with 15 bases sitting between them. Germline V gene sequence: CDR1 SGHAT, CDR2 FQNNGV. The CDR3 nucleotides read TGTGCCAGCAGCTTAAGGGACGGGAAGGGCCAGCCCCAGCATTTT. Encoded protein: CASSLRDGKGQPQHF.

CDR3 residues: CASSEVGDYGYTF. Here the CDR3 DNA reads TGTGCCAGCAGTGAAGTTGGGGATTATGGCTACACCTTC. This rearrangement joins TRBV6-1 to TRBJ1-2; D ambiguous. The V gene's germline CDR1 is MNHNS and CDR2 SASEGT. The CDR3 totals 13 residues. Trimming left V 1 base short and J 5 bases short, with 8 bases between.

This clone was detected only once. The chain combines TRBV2 with TRBJ2-5, with D tentatively TRBD2 (5 bases). The CDR3 extends over 13 amino acids. V lost 4 bases to trimming and J lost 4 bases, with 10 bases between them. Germline-derived CDR1 and CDR2 are SNHLY and FYNNEI. CDR3 residues: CASSVGSRETQYF. In nucleotides, the CDR3 is TGTGCCAGCAGTGTAGGGAGCCGAGAGACCCAGTACTTC.

The chain uses TRBV12-3 or TRBV12-4 and TRBJ1-1; D is ambiguous. V was cut by 3 bases and J by 3 bases, with 5 bases left in between. This CDR3 comprises 12 residues. This CDR3 reads CASSFTYTEAFF. CDR3 sequence (DNA): TGTGCCAGCAGTTTCACGTACACTGAAGCTTTCTTT.

This sequence joins TRBV14 and TRBJ2-1, with D uncertain. From germline, CDR1 is SGHDN and CDR2 FVKESK. Between the trimmed V and J ends, which lost 4 bases and 9 bases, there was a span of 16 bases. The CDR3 length is 14 residues. The CDR3 bases are TGTGCCAGCAGCCGAAGGTTAGCATTTGGTGAGCAGTTCTTC. It specifies CASSRRLAFGEQFF.

V is TRBV12-5 and J is TRBJ2-1, with 8 bases that match TRBD2. Germline V gene data show CDR1 as LGHNT and CDR2 as FRNRAP. Losses at the gene ends were 3 bases for V and 2 bases for J; bases not matched to a gene: 9. The CDR3 runs to 17 residues. The CDR3 spells CASGLQKTSEAYNEQFF. CDR3 in DNA: TGTGCTAGTGGTTTACAAAAGACTAGCGAGGCCTACAATGAGCAGTTCTTC.

The chain links TRBV5-1 to TRBJ2-2, with D perhaps TRBD1 or TRBD2 (5 bases each). The CDR3 sequence is 15 residues long. The germline V and J ends were trimmed by 5 bases and 4 bases, with 15 bases remaining between them. In germline, CDR1 is SGHRS, CDR2 YFSETQ. The CDR3 nucleotides read TGCGCCAGCAGAGGGGACGGCGGTGCCACCGGGGAGCTGTTTTTT. Protein product: CASRGDGGATGELFF.

The chain joins TRBV11-2 to TRBJ2-7; 8 positions match TRBD1. Germline V lookup: CDR1 SGHAT, CDR2 FQNNGV. J was trimmed by 3 bases and V by 5 bases; bases with no gene match: 9. This CDR3 region has 15 residues. The CDR3 DNA sequence: TGTGCCAGCAGCCCATTGACAGGGGCCCACTACGAGCAGTACTTC. The encoded protein is CASSPLTGAHYEQYF.

The CDR3 DNA reads as TGTGCCAGCAGTTTAAGCGGTTCCAATGAGCAGTTCTTC. Translated: CASSLSGSNEQFF. The chain employs TRBV12-3 or TRBV12-4 and TRBJ2-1; maybe TRBD2 (5 bases). V dropped 2 bases and J dropped 6 bases, with 8 bases sitting between them. CDR3 size: 13 residues.

The J gene is TRBJ1-1, the V gene TRBV5-4; D gene unclear. CDR3 length equals 12 residues. The germline V gene has CDR1 SGHNT and CDR2 YYREEE (reference sequence). V was clipped by 1 base and J by 4 bases, with 5 bases between them. This CDR3 reads CASSLSGTEAFF. For the CDR3, the DNA is TGTGCCAGCAGCTTGAGCGGCACTGAAGCTTTCTTT.

The chain uses TRBV4-1 and TRBJ1-1, with D perhaps matching TRBD1 (6 bases). Germline V lookup: CDR1 MGHRA, CDR2 YSYEKL. Trimming left V 6 bases short and J 3 bases short, with 17 bases between. The CDR3 totals 15 residues. CDR3 bases: TGCGCCAGCAGGGATACACAGGGATCCTACACTGAAGCTTTCTTT. It yields the protein CASRDTQGSYTEAFF.

The chain uses TRBV19 and TRBJ2-1, with D perhaps TRBD1 (7 bases). The CDR3 runs to 15 residues. From germline, CDR1 is LNHDA and CDR2 SQIVND (reference sequence). With 10 bases removed from V and 2 bases from J, the gap between germline ends came to 18 bases. CDR3 DNA sequence: TGTGCCACAGCAGGGGGTAGCGGAACCTACAATGAGCAGTTCTTC. Translation gives CATAGGSGTYNEQFF.

The chain couples TRBV24-1 to TRBJ2-3; no definite D call. V lost 3 bases, J lost 0 bases, and 9 bases lay in between. This CDR3 region has 15 residues. CDR1 and CDR2 (germline): KGHDR, SFDVKD. The CDR3 sequence is CATSDPATSTDTQYF. CDR3 coding DNA: TGTGCCACCAGTGATCCCGCAACTAGCACAGATACGCAGTATTTT.

This chain links TRBV5-5 with TRBJ1-2, with D tentatively TRBD1 (5 bases). CDR1 is SGHKS and CDR2 is YYEKEE in the germline V gene (reference sequence). The V gene lost 4 bases and the J gene lost 4 bases, with 11 bases spanning the gap. This CDR3 has 13 residues. The DNA for the CDR3 is TGTGCCAGCAGCCCGGACGGGGCCTATGGCTACACCTTC. Translated, it gives CASSPDGAYGYTF.

This clone is deemed medium-sized. The J gene is TRBJ2-7, the V gene TRBV30, with 11 bases matching TRBD2. The germline gives CDR1 GTSNPN, CDR2 SVGIG (reference sequence). This CDR3 contains 14 residues. V shed 5 bases and J 3 bases; nucleotides not matched to a gene: 6. The CDR3 region is CAWGGTSGYYEQYF. The CDR3, as DNA: TGTGCCTGGGGCGGGACTAGCGGTTACTACGAGCAGTACTTC.

The rearrangement joins TRBV9 to TRBJ2-6; D gene ambiguous. The germline V and J ends were trimmed by 0 bases and 2 bases, with 6 bases remaining between them. Germline assignment: CDR1 SGDLS and CDR2 YYNGEE. The CDR3 length is 15 residues. CDR3 region: CASSVGAPGANVLTF. CDR3 nucleotides: TGTGCCAGCAGCGTAGGTGCTCCTGGGGCCAACGTCCTGACTTTC.

This clone was observed a single time. This chain links TRBV5-1 with TRBJ2-2; 13 nucleotides match TRBD2. The J segment lost 5 bases and the V segment lost 3 bases, leaving 1 base of the junction unmatched. In germline, CDR1 is SGHRS, CDR2 YFSETQ. This CDR3 has 15 residues. CDR3 sequence reads: CASSWGLAGTGELFF. The CDR3 DNA sequence: TGCGCCAGCAGCTGGGGACTAGCGGGAACCGGGGAGCTGTTTTTT.

This chain links TRBV5-1 with TRBJ1-2; D may be TRBD1 (5 bases). V was clipped by 3 bases and J by 8 bases, with 14 bases between them. CDR1 and CDR2 from the germline V gene are SGHRS and YFSETQ. This CDR3 is 13 amino acids long. The CDR3 DNA reads as TGCGCCAGCAGCTGGGGGGTAGGGGCCGGCTACACCTTC. Translated: CASSWGVGAGYTF.